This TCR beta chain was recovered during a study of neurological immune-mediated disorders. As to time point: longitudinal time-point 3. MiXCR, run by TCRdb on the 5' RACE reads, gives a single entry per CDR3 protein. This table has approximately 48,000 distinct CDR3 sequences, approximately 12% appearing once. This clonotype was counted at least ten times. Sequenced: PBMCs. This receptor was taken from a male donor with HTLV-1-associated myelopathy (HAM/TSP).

The DNA of the CDR3 is TGTGCCAGCAGCTTAAACCCGGATAGGAATTCACCCCTCCACTTT. Translation: CASSLNPDRNSPLHF. The V gene is TRBV7-6, the J gene TRBJ1-6; D not resolved. Deletions cut 2 bases from V and 7 bases from J, with 12 bases between. Looked up from germline, CDR1 is SGHVS and CDR2 is FNYEAQ. This CDR3 spans 15 amino acids.